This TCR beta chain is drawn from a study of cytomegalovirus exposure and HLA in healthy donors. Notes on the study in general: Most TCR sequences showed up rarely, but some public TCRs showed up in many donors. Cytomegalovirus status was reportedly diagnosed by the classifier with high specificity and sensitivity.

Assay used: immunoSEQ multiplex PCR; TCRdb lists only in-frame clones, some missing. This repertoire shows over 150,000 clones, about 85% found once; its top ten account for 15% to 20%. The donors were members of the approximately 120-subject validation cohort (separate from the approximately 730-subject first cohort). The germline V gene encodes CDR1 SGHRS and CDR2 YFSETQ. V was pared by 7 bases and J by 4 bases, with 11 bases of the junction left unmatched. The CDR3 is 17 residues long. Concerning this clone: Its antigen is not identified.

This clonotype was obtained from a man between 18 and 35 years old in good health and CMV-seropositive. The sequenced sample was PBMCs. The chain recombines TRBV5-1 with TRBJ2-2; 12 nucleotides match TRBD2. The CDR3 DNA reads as TGCGCCAGCCTCCCGACTAGCGGGGGTAGGGGCACCGGGGAGCTGTTTTTT. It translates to CASLPTSGGRGTGELFF.